A single sample is the source of the 14 T cell receptor beta chains below, sequenced in a study of T-cell memory formation after mild COVID-19. TCRdb reprocessed the 5' RACE reads via MiXCR and lists one record per CDR3 protein. The table shows more than 350,000 distinct CDR3 sequences, with around 21% occurring only once. The sequenced material came from PBMCs or a T cell subset sorted from them (not recorded which). The receptor source for this set is an adult woman who had mild COVID-19 (a few samples of this study predate the infection). Cell type and time point are not known.

The chain links TRBV7-9 to TRBJ1-2, with 7 bases identical to TRBD1. CDR1 is SEHNR, CDR2 FQNEAQ, per germline (reference sequence). V was clipped by 2 bases and J by 8 bases; unmatched bases: 5. The CDR3 runs to 13 residues. CDR3 bases: TGTGCCAGCAGCTTATTGGGACAGACGGGCTACACCTTC. Residues: CASSLLGQTGYTF.

V usage is TRBV7-9 and J usage is TRBJ1-2, with D perhaps TRBD1 (5 bases). V lost 5 bases and J lost 4, with 17 bases in between. The CDR3 loop spans 15 amino acids. Germline V gives CDR1 SEHNR, CDR2 FQNEAQ (reference sequence). This CDR3 reads CASSPKEVGTYGYTF. The CDR3 coding sequence is TGTGCCAGCAGCCCTAAGGAGGTGGGGACCTATGGCTACACCTTC.

Details on this clonotype: One end of the junction is discordant with germline, which a read error may explain. The gene calls are TRBV5-1 and TRBJ1-4; weak D call: TRBD1 (6 bases). Germline CDR1 SGHRS, CDR2 YFSETQ. The CDR3 totals 13 residues. CDR3 in DNA: TGCGCCAGCAGTAGGGACACGGATGAAAAACTGATTTTT. Translated, it gives CASSRDTDEKLIF.

CDR3 bases: TGTGCCAGCAGTTTAGCTGTCGGGAGGGTCAATGAGCAGTTCTTC. Residues: CASSLAVGRVNEQFF. The chain links TRBV12-3 or TRBV12-4 to TRBJ2-1; 8 bases are a match to TRBD2. CDR3 length: 15 amino acids. V dropped 0 bases and J dropped 6; count of bases not matched to a gene: 4.

In this sample, this clonotype turned up many times. J is TRBJ2-2 and V is TRBV6-6; D gene unclear. The CDR3 has 16 amino acids. Germline assignment: CDR1 MNHNY and CDR2 SVGAGI (reference sequence). Trimming pared 3 bases from V and 9 bases from J, leaving 20 bases between. The CDR3 loop is CASSYNPDGDHWELFF. The CDR3 region has the DNA TGTGCCAGCAGTTATAACCCGGACGGTGACCATTGGGAGCTGTTTTTT.

V usage is TRBV6-5 and J usage is TRBJ2-5; 7 bases are shared with TRBD1. V was pared by 6 bases and J by 1 base, with 5 bases of the junction left unmatched. The CDR3 loop spans 14 amino acids. Per germline, CDR1 MNHEY and CDR2 SVGAGI. The CDR3 here is CASSYRGSQETQYF. The CDR3 bases are TGTGCCAGCAGCTACAGGGGTAGCCAAGAGACCCAGTACTTC.

This clonotype was detected a few times. This chain links TRBV4-1 with TRBJ1-5; TRBD1 aligns across 10 bases. Germline V gene data show CDR1 as MGHRA and CDR2 as YSYEKL. After removal of 4 bases from V and 6 bases from J, the junction contained 6 bases not matched to a gene. This CDR3 region has 15 residues. The chain's CDR3 is CASSPGQGSGQPQHF. CDR3 nucleotides: TGCGCCAGCAGCCCGGGACAGGGGTCCGGTCAGCCCCAGCATTTT.

The chain couples TRBV2 to TRBJ1-1; maybe TRBD1 (5 bases). The CDR3 extends over 14 amino acids. CDR1 SNHLY and CDR2 FYNNEI come from the germline V gene. V was clipped by 6 bases and J by 5 bases, with 16 bases between them. The CDR3 loop is CASRTTGVGTEAFF. As DNA, the CDR3 is TGTGCCAGCAGGACCACAGGAGTAGGGACTGAAGCTTTCTTT. The full variable domain, in which reference TRBV2 and TRBJ1-1 provide the parts outside the CDR3, is EPEVTQTPSHQVTQMGQEVILRCVPISNHLYFYWYRQILGQKVEFLVSFYNNEISEKSEIFDDQFSVERPDGSNFTLKIRSTKLEDSAMYFCASRTTGVGTEAFFGQGTRLTVV.

This clonotype has a handful of counts. The CDR3 region has the DNA TGCAGTGCTAGAGCTCACTTGGGGCTGACAGATACGCAGTATTTT. This translates into CSARAHLGLTDTQYF. V gene TRBV20-1 combines with J gene TRBJ2-3, with D tentatively TRBD1 (5 bases). This CDR3 comprises 15 residues. V was trimmed by 1 base and J by 3 bases, leaving 14 bases between them. Germline V gene sequence: CDR1 DFQATT, CDR2 SNEGSKA (reference sequence).

This clonotype occurred a few times. The chain is built from TRBV7-8 and TRBJ2-3, with 8 bases that match TRBD1. Germline V gene lookup returns CDR1 SGHVS and CDR2 FQNEAQ. The junction had 4 bases not matched to a gene; V was cut back by 5 bases and J by 0 bases. The CDR3 is 15 amino acids. CDR3 nucleotide sequence: TGTGCCAGCAGCCTGTGGACAGGGAGCACAGATACGCAGTATTTT. It encodes CASSLWTGSTDTQYF.

This chain links TRBV7-3 with TRBJ2-2, with D unresolved. There are 16 residues in the CDR3. V was shortened by 5 bases and J by 8 bases, with 21 bases between the two germline ends. Per the germline V gene, CDR1 is SGHTA and CDR2 is FQGTGA. CDR3 region: CASSHPLFRGRGELFF. The CDR3 bases are TGTGCCAGCAGCCACCCCCTGTTCAGAGGCCGGGGGGAGCTGTTTTTT.

J is TRBJ1-1 and V is TRBV6-5; D may be TRBD1 (5 bases). The CDR3 contains 15 residues. V was cut by 2 bases and J by 4 bases, with 14 bases left in between. Per germline, CDR1 MNHEY and CDR2 SVGAGI. Written as DNA, the CDR3 is TGTGCCAGCAGTTACAGGTCAGGGCTTGGCACTGAAGCTTTCTTT. Protein sequence: CASSYRSGLGTEAFF.

This clonotype has more than one count but fewer than ten. This rearrangement joins TRBV7-6 to TRBJ2-7, with TRBD2 matching 10 bases. There are 15 residues in the CDR3. Per the germline V gene, CDR1 is SGHVS and CDR2 is FNYEAQ. V was clipped by 3 bases and J by 5 bases; unmatched bases: 7. CDR3 sequence (DNA): TGTGCCAGCAGCTTGATAGCGGGGGGATTCGACGAGCAGTACTTC. Amino acids: CASSLIAGGFDEQYF. Using reference TRBV7-6 and TRBJ2-7 for the parts outside the CDR3, the full variable domain is GAGVSQSPRYKVTKRGQDVALRCDPISGHVSLYWYRQALGQGPEFLTYFNYEAQQDKSGLPNDRFSAERPEGSISTLTIQRTEQRDSAMYRCASSLIAGGFDEQYFGPGTRLTVT.

Here the CDR3 reads CASSFGFSDRLDNEQFF. The CDR3 bases are TGCGCCAGCAGCTTTGGCTTCTCGGACAGGCTAGACAATGAGCAGTTCTTC. The V call is TRBV5-1, the J call TRBJ2-1; 7 positions agree with TRBD1. Germline V gene sequence: CDR1 SGHRS, CDR2 YFSETQ. The CDR3 runs to 17 residues. V shed 2 bases, J shed 5 bases, and the junction held 13 bases outside the gene matches.